Listed below are T cell receptor beta chains from one sample, sequenced in a study of blood T cells in healthy people across ages. TCRdb re-called the 5' RACE reads with MiXCR, one entry per CDR3 protein. The sample contains roughly 800,000 distinct CDR3 sequences, more than 25% of which appear only once. This sample was also put to use in a study of T cells of mothers and their children.

The sample comprised blood. These receptors came from a boy aged 5 to 17 in good health. Each CDR3 is given with its conserved first and last residue. Each record gives: V gene, J gene, clone size, D gene, CDR3 DNA, CDR3 protein. D genes are given only for firm matches. Size tells how often a clone was seen (once, few, many) or the class of an expanded clone, and some rows leave it out.

TRBV4-2	TRBJ2-1	NA	TRBD2	TGTGCCAGCAGCCAAGGGCCAACTAGCGGGGGGTCCGGACGGTTCTTC	CASSQGPTSGGSGRFF
TRBV7-2	TRBJ2-1	few	TRBD1	TGTGCCAGCAGCTCGACGCTTGACAGGGTCTACAATGAGCAGTTCTTC	CASSSTLDRVYNEQFF
TRBV2	TRBJ2-5	NA	TRBD2	TGTGCCAGCAGTGGGCTAGCGGAGCAAGAGACCCAGTACTTC	CASSGLAEQETQYF
TRBV2	TRBJ2-5	NA	TRBD2	TGTGCCAGCAGTGAAGACGCGGGGGGGTCCGGGGAGCAGTACTTC	CASSEDAGGSGEQYF
TRBV12-3/TRBV12-4	TRBJ2-2	NA	TRBD1	TGTGCCAGCAGATCCGACAGGGACCGCACCGGGGAGCTGTTTTTT	CASRSDRDRTGELFF
TRBV11-2	TRBJ2-6	few	NA	TGTGCCAGCAGCATACTACAGGGAGGAGGATCTGGGGCCAACGTCCTGACTTTC	CASSILQGGGSGANVLTF
TRBV29-1	TRBJ2-3	few	TRBD2	TGCAGCGTTGGGACTAGCGGGGGCCCAGATACGCAGTATTTT	CSVGTSGGPDTQYF
TRBV7-7	TRBJ2-1	few	NA	TGTGCTAGCAGCCCCACTCTAGACAATGAGCAGTTCTTC	CASSPTLDNEQFF
TRBV10-3	TRBJ2-5	NA	NA	TGTGCCACCATCCCCGGTGGGGGCCAAGAGACCCAGTACTTC	CATIPGGGQETQYF
TRBV3-1	TRBJ2-5	NA	NA	TGTGCCAGCAGCCAAGAGGTTCTCCGGGCCGGAAAAGAGACCCAGTACTTC	CASSQEVLRAGKETQYF
TRBV28	TRBJ2-7	few	NA	TGTGCCAGCAGTCCCCGGGCAATTTACGAGCAGTACTTC	CASSPRAIYEQYF
TRBV11-2	TRBJ2-5	NA	NA	TGTGCCAGCAGCTTATTGGCATCTCCAGAGACCCAGTACTTC	CASSLLASPETQYF
TRBV27	TRBJ2-2	NA	NA	TGTGCCAGCAGTTTACGCCGGCGTAACACCGGGGAGCTGTTTTTT	CASSLRRRNTGELFF
TRBV7-2	TRBJ1-5	NA	NA	TGTGCCAGCAGCTTAAATTCGGGGTTGGGTCAGCCCCAGCATTTT	CASSLNSGLGQPQHF
TRBV20-1	TRBJ1-4	NA	TRBD1	TGCAGTGCTCGGGACAGGGTAAATGAAAAACTGTTTTTT	CSARDRVNEKLFF
TRBV7-6	TRBJ1-4	NA	NA	TGTGCCAGCAGCCAACAGAGGGGGGAAAAACTGTTTTTT	CASSQQRGEKLFF
TRBV6-1	TRBJ2-7	NA	NA	TGTGCCAGCAGTGAAGTAACAGGGCACAAGCAGTACTTC	CASSEVTGHKQYF
TRBV6-5	TRBJ1-4	NA	NA	TGTGCCAGCAGTTCCTCAGACAGGAGGAATGAAAAACTGTTTTTT	CASSSSDRRNEKLFF
TRBV5-1	TRBJ2-1	NA	TRBD1	TGCGCCAGCAGCCTACTGGGACAGGGTTCGAGCTCCTACAATGAGCAGTTCTTC	CASSLLGQGSSSYNEQFF
TRBV20-1	TRBJ2-5	many	TRBD2	TGCAGTGCTAGGAAGGCTAGCGGGCAAGAGACCCAGTACTTC	CSARKASGQETQYF
TRBV4-3	TRBJ2-1	once	TRBD2	TGCGCCAGCAGCCAAGTTCCGGGGGGTGGCAATGAGCAGTTCTTC	CASSQVPGGGNEQFF
TRBV24-1	TRBJ1-2	few	NA	TGTGCCGAACGCAGGGTCTATGGCTACACCTTC	CAERRVYGYTF
TRBV10-3	TRBJ2-5	NA	NA	TGTGCCACAAGCCCGGGACGTTCCTCCGAGACCCAGTACTTC	CATSPGRSSETQYF
TRBV6-6	TRBJ1-1	many	NA	TGTGCCAGCAGTTACTCCTCGGCCCAGAACACTGAAGCTTTCTTT	CASSYSSAQNTEAFF
TRBV7-9	TRBJ1-2	few	NA	TGTGCCAGCAGCTTAGCTGATCCCTCTAACTATGGCTACACCTTC	CASSLADPSNYGYTF
TRBV9	TRBJ2-1	NA	NA	TGTGCCAGCAGCGTAGGTGGCCGGGCCAACTACAATGAGCAGTTCTTC	CASSVGGRANYNEQFF
TRBV19	TRBJ2-7	NA	NA	TGTGCCAGTAGTAAGCGAGGACCTTACGAGCAGTACTTC	CASSKRGPYEQYF
TRBV20-1	TRBJ2-7	NA	NA	TGCAGTGCTAGGATCAACAGTAAGAACGAGCAGTACTTC	CSARINSKNEQYF
TRBV21-1	TRBJ2-7	few	NA	TGTGCCAGCAGCTTGACACCGGGACAGGGGTGCGAGCAGTACTTC	CASSLTPGQGCEQYF
TRBV20-1	TRBJ2-7	NA	TRBD2	TGCAGTGCCGAGAACCGGGAGGGCCACTACGAGCAGTACTTC	CSAENREGHYEQYF
TRBV20-1	TRBJ2-1	NA	NA	TGCAGTGCTAGTTATGGGACGGACGACAATGAGCAGTTCTTC	CSASYGTDDNEQFF
TRBV13	TRBJ2-7	NA	NA	TGTGCCAGCAGCTTAGGAGTCGCCGAGCAGTACTTC	CASSLGVAEQYF
TRBV6-2/TRBV6-3	TRBJ2-5	NA	NA	TGTGCCAGCAGTTACTCGAACAGAGCACAAGAGACCCAGTACTTC	CASSYSNRAQETQYF
TRBV9	TRBJ2-7	few	NA	TGTGCCAGCAGCGTAGGGGTCATGAGCTCCTACGAGCAGTACTTC	CASSVGVMSSYEQYF
TRBV9	TRBJ2-3	NA	NA	TGTGCCAGCAGCGTAGACCCATACACAGATACGCAGTATTTT	CASSVDPYTDTQYF
TRBV2	TRBJ1-1	few	TRBD1	TGTGCCAGCAGGGACAGGGGCGCCCCGAACACTGAAGCTTTCTTT	CASRDRGAPNTEAFF
TRBV5-5	TRBJ2-1	few	NA	TGTGCCGGCGGGGGGGCACCCCCGGGACAGGGAAGGAATGAGCAGTTCTTC	CAGGGAPPGQGRNEQFF
TRBV5-4	TRBJ2-1	few	NA	TGTGCCAGCAGCTTCTTATCCCTAGTAAACAATGAGCAGTTCTTC	CASSFLSLVNNEQFF
TRBV7-6	TRBJ2-7	NA	TRBD1	TGTGCCAGCAGTCCGACAGGGGCCGAGCAGTACTTC	CASSPTGAEQYF
TRBV29-1	TRBJ2-7	NA	NA	TGCAGCGTTGAAGATCTTCCAGGGAGCGATGGGGGGCAGTACTTC	CSVEDLPGSDGGQYF
TRBV3-1	TRBJ2-7	few	TRBD1	TGTGCCAGCAGCCGACCGGGACAGCCGTCCTACGAGCAGTACTTC	CASSRPGQPSYEQYF
TRBV13	TRBJ1-2	few	NA	TGTGCCAGCAGCCCCGGGCCCGCGGGCTACACCTTC	CASSPGPAGYTF
TRBV5-1	TRBJ2-3	NA	TRBD2	TGCGCCAGCAGCCCCGCCAGCGGGGGGGTAACAGATACGCAGTATTTT	CASSPASGGVTDTQYF
TRBV28	TRBJ2-2	few	TRBD2	TGTGCCAGCAGTTTATCCCTAGCGGGGGCCGGGGAGCTGTTTTTT	CASSLSLAGAGELFF
TRBV15	TRBJ2-1	NA	NA	TGTGCCACCAGCAGTCTCGGGACTCCTAGCTCCTACAATGAGCAGTTCTTC	CATSSLGTPSSYNEQFF
TRBV7-3	TRBJ2-2	NA	NA	TGTGCCAGCAGCGCGCTGCTGGCTGGCGGGGAGCTGTTTTTT	CASSALLAGGELFF
TRBV20-1	TRBJ2-5	few	NA	TGCAGTGCTAGCCCCCCTGTGGGGGAGACCCAGTACTTC	CSASPPVGETQYF
TRBV5-1	TRBJ2-1	NA	NA	TGCGCCAGCAGCTTTGGAGGCCTAGCACAACCTATCTACAATGAGCAGTTCTTC	CASSFGGLAQPIYNEQFF
TRBV12-5	TRBJ1-3	few	NA	TGTGCTAGGGTTAGGGTGTCGTCGTCAGGAAACACCATATATTTT	CARVRVSSSGNTIYF
TRBV5-4	TRBJ2-3	NA	NA	TGTGCCAGCAGCCCCGGGTCCCCAGATACGCAGTATTTT	CASSPGSPDTQYF
TRBV14	TRBJ2-1	few	NA	TGTGCCAGCAGCCAAATTGCGGGGGCCTCACACGGGGAGCAGTTCTTC	CASSQIAGASHGEQFF
TRBV6-5	TRBJ1-2	NA	NA	TGTGCCAGCAGCCTGGAAGGACAGAGACTCTATGGCTACACCTTC	CASSLEGQRLYGYTF
TRBV29-1	TRBJ2-1	NA	TRBD2	TGCAGCGCAGAACTAGCGAGTGAGCAGTTCTTC	CSAELASEQFF
TRBV5-1	TRBJ1-2	NA	NA	TGCGCCAGCAGCGCCAAGGACGGACCCTATGGCTACACCTTC	CASSAKDGPYGYTF